These 17 T cell receptor beta chains share one sample of origin, sequenced in a study of blood T cell repertoires in COVID-19. Libraries were prepared by immunoSEQ multiplex PCR; TCRdb keeps only in-frame clonotypes and omits some of them. The sample includes roughly 500,000 clones, approximately 89% of them seen just once. Sequenced input: peripheral blood. Receptors were obtained from a man in his late teens or twenties with COVID-19, enrolled during active disease.

The chain links TRBV5-1 to TRBJ2-1; 7 bases align to TRBD1. Germline-derived CDR1 and CDR2 are SGHRS and YFSETQ. This CDR3 spans 13 amino acids. J was trimmed by 3 bases and V by 8 bases; bases with no gene match: 5. The CDR3 reads CASASGGYNEQFF. The CDR3 region has the DNA TGCGCCAGTGCTTCAGGGGGCTACAATGAGCAGTTCTTC.

This rearrangement joins TRBV7-9 to TRBJ1-1, with D tentatively TRBD1 (5 bases). V was clipped by 7 bases and J by 5 bases, with 14 bases between them. CDR3 length: 13 residues. Germline V gives CDR1 SEHNR, CDR2 FQNEAQ (reference sequence). The CDR3 nucleotides read TGTGCCAGCACCCCCGGCGGGGGAACTGAAGCTTTCTTT. Translated: CASTPGGGTEAFF.

This clone has just a few counts. The genes are TRBV6-1 and TRBJ1-1; 8 bases line up with TRBD1. J lost 7 bases, V lost 3 bases, and 7 bases had no gene match. The length of the CDR3 is 14 residues. In germline, CDR1 is MNHNS, CDR2 SASEGT. CDR3 in amino acids: CASSEWTGQYEAFF. The CDR3 bases are TGTGCCAGCAGTGAGTGGACAGGGCAGTATGAAGCTTTCTTT.

The V gene is TRBV27, the J gene TRBJ2-7, with D possibly TRBD1 on 6 matching bases. Trimming removed 4 bases from V and 0 bases from J, with 10 bases in between. The CDR3 is 14 amino acids. CDR1 and CDR2 (germline): MNHEY, SMNVEV (reference sequence). The CDR3 DNA reads TGTGCCAGCAGTTCGACAGGTAGCTCCTACGAGCAGTACTTC. It yields the protein CASSSTGSSYEQYF.

The chain is built from TRBV11-2 and TRBJ2-1; weak D call: TRBD2 (5 bases). Trimming left V 4 bases short and J 11 bases short, with 9 bases between. The V gene's germline CDR1 is SGHAT and CDR2 FQNNGV. The CDR3 loop spans 11 amino acids. CDR3 protein: CASSYGKQQFF. The CDR3 bases are TGTGCCAGCAGCTACGGGAAACAGCAGTTCTTC. The complete variable domain, with remaining parts taken from reference TRBV11-2 and TRBJ2-1, reads EAGVAQSPRYKIIEKRQSVAFWCNPISGHATLYWYQQILGQGPKLLIQFQNNGVVDDSQLPKDRFSAERLKGVDSTLKIQPAKLEDSAVYLCASSYGKQQFFGPGTRLTVL.

The rearrangement joins TRBV11-2 to TRBJ2-5, with D maybe TRBD2 (7 bases). V was clipped by 5 bases and J by 5 bases, with 15 bases between them. The germline V gene encodes CDR1 SGHAT and CDR2 FQNNGV. This CDR3 is 14 amino acids long. This CDR3 is CASSRFGGRETQYF. The CDR3 coding sequence is TGTGCCAGCAGCCGATTCGGGGGGCGGGAGACCCAGTACTTC.

This clone was seen only a few times. The genes are TRBV2 and TRBJ2-5; 7 positions match TRBD2. Germline V gives CDR1 SNHLY, CDR2 FYNNEI. The CDR3 consists of 15 residues. V lost 4 bases to trimming and J lost 4 bases; unmatched junction nucleotides: 9. This CDR3 is CASSAMGGTIETQYF. Here the CDR3 DNA reads TGTGCCAGCAGTGCAATGGGGGGGACCATAGAGACCCAGTACTTC.

J is TRBJ1-1 and V is TRBV6-5, with D tentatively TRBD1 (6 bases). This CDR3 comprises 15 residues. With 6 bases removed from V and 3 bases from J, the gap between germline ends came to 17 bases. The germline V gene encodes CDR1 MNHEY and CDR2 SVGAGI. The CDR3 nucleotides are TGTGCCAGCAGACAACTGGGGGCAGGGGACACTGAAGCTTTCTTT. Its translation is CASRQLGAGDTEAFF.

The rearrangement uses TRBV3-1 (or the pseudogene TRBV3-2) and TRBJ2-7; D remains unclear. Trimming pared 1 base from V and 2 bases from J, leaving 9 bases between. CDR3 size: 14 residues. From germline, CDR1 is LGHDT and CDR2 YNNKEL (reference sequence). This chain's CDR3 is CASSQVNRAYEQYF. The CDR3 DNA is TGTGCCAGCAGCCAAGTAAACCGAGCCTACGAGCAGTACTTC.

The rearrangement links TRBV11-3 to TRBJ2-6, with 9 positions matching TRBD1. This CDR3 comprises 16 residues. The germline V gene encodes CDR1 SGHNT and CDR2 YENEEA. V shed 4 bases, J shed 1 base, and the junction held 2 bases outside the gene matches. DNA for the CDR3: TGTGCCAGCAGCTCCGGGACAGGGTCTGGGGCCAACGTCCTGACTTTC. Translating gives CASSSGTGSGANVLTF.

V usage is TRBV5-1 and J usage is TRBJ2-3, with D possibly TRBD2 on 5 matching bases. Germline-derived CDR1 and CDR2 are SGHRS and YFSETQ. V shed 3 bases and J shed 1 base, with 12 bases lying between them. The CDR3 runs 15 residues. The CDR3 sequence is CASSSLEGGTDTQYF. CDR3 coding DNA: TGCGCCAGCAGCTCACTAGAGGGCGGCACAGATACGCAGTATTTT.

The chain uses TRBV6-5 and TRBJ1-5; D is perhaps TRBD1 (5 bases). Germline CDR1 and CDR2: MNHEY and SVGAGI. V was shortened by 10 bases and J by 3 bases, with 16 bases between the two germline ends. This CDR3 has 14 amino acids. The CDR3 spells CATRVGELNQPQHF. The CDR3 DNA reads TGTGCCACCAGAGTAGGGGAACTCAATCAGCCCCAGCATTTT.

As for this clone: This same CDR3 is encoded by further DNA sequences in the sample. DNA of the CDR3: TGTGCCAGCAGCTCAGACTCGAGCTCCTACAATGAGCAGTTCTTC. The encoded protein is CASSSDSSSYNEQFF. V and J are TRBV7-9 and TRBJ2-1; D is uncertain. The CDR3 sequence is 15 residues long. Trimming removed 4 bases from V and 0 bases from J, with 10 bases in between. The germline gives CDR1 SEHNR, CDR2 FQNEAQ (reference sequence).

CDR3 loop: CASSDSPEGGRFF. Written as DNA, the CDR3 is TGTGCCAGCAGTGACTCTCCGGAGGGAGGGCGGTTCTTC. The chain couples TRBV6-4 to TRBJ2-1; 7 nucleotides align to TRBD2. This CDR3 has 13 residues. V gave up 0 bases and J gave up 15 bases; unmatched junction bases: 8. The germline V gene has CDR1 MRHNA and CDR2 SNTAGT.

V is TRBV5-1 and J is TRBJ2-7, with 7 bases aligning to TRBD2. Unmatched junction bases numbered 18, after V lost 2 bases and J lost 4 bases. The CDR3 runs 18 residues. CDR1 and CDR2 from the germline V gene are SGHRS and YFSETQ. The CDR3 nucleotides are TGCGCCAGCAGCTTTCGAAAATATGAGAGCGGGGTTGATTACGAGCAGTACTTC. It is translated as CASSFRKYESGVDYEQYF.

The V and J genes are TRBV12-3 or TRBV12-4 and TRBJ2-7; D possibly corresponds to TRBD1 (5 bases). There are 13 residues in the CDR3. Trimming removed 5 bases from V and 0 bases from J, with 8 bases in between. The CDR3 is CASSPTVSYEQYF. CDR3 DNA: TGTGCCAGCAGTCCGACAGTCTCCTACGAGCAGTACTTC.

This chain joins TRBV3-1 (or the pseudogene TRBV3-2) and TRBJ2-3; D is possibly TRBD1 (7 bases). Germline V CDR1 and CDR2: LGHDT, YNNKEL (reference sequence). Trimming took off 7 bases at V and 6 bases at J, with 11 bases between the two ends. The CDR3 loop spans 12 amino acids. The DNA for the CDR3 is TGTGCCAGCACCCCAGGGGGGGATACGCAGTATTTT. It codes for CASTPGGDTQYF.